The clone carrying this T cell receptor (beta chain) was recorded once. The antigen remains undetermined. Vbeta (60) and Jbeta (13) primers were used in the PCR. The table came from immunoSEQ multiplex PCR; TCRdb's copy has only in-frame clones and leaves some out. The table includes approximately 160,000 clones, around 80% detected once. Germline V gene lookup returns CDR1 LNHDA and CDR2 SQIVND (reference sequence). With V trimmed by 5 bases and J by 0 bases, 10 bases remained unmatched. The CDR3 loop spans 17 amino acids. This entry is derived from a study of cytomegalovirus exposure and HLA in healthy donors. Study summary: There were roughly 80 million unique TCRs (from HLA-typed donors) in an early data release.

Study-level points and caveats: A later analysis revealed that TCR association rates differed between HLA loci, peaking at DRB1 and bottoming out at HLA-C. When a later analysis was performed, an Asian-associated ancestry cluster reportedly had fewer N-insertions than the approximately 700-donor mean.

The gene calls are TRBV19 and TRBJ1-5; 7 bases match TRBD1. The TCR comes from a man aged 25 to 45 in good health and CMV-seropositive. The specimen was PBMCs. As DNA, the CDR3 is TGTGCCAGTAGTCCCCGGGACAGACCCATTAGCAATCAGCCCCAGCATTTT. Protein: CASSPRDRPISNQPQHF.